This T cell receptor beta chain was observed in a study of shared clonotypes between healthy human individuals. Germline V gene data show CDR1 as LNHDA and CDR2 as SQIVND (reference sequence). Trimming shortened V by 1 base and J by 2 bases, and 9 bases separated the two germline ends. There are 14 residues in the CDR3. The naive CD8 subset, CD45RO-negative cells positively selected for CCR7, excluded terminally differentiated effector memory CD45RA+ cells. Profiling relied on immunoSEQ multiplex PCR, and the TCRdb table lists in-frame clones only, not all of them. Here the sample spans about 590,000 clones, around 95% being singletons.

This sequence was found in a woman in her twenties or thirties in good health. The J gene is TRBJ2-7, the V gene TRBV19; D possibly matches TRBD1 or TRBD2 (5 bases each). The sample comprised naive CD8+ T cells sorted from blood. The CDR3 region has the DNA TGTGCCAGTAGTATAGGCGTGGGGGCCTACGAGCAGTACTTC. Its protein is CASSIGVGAYEQYF.